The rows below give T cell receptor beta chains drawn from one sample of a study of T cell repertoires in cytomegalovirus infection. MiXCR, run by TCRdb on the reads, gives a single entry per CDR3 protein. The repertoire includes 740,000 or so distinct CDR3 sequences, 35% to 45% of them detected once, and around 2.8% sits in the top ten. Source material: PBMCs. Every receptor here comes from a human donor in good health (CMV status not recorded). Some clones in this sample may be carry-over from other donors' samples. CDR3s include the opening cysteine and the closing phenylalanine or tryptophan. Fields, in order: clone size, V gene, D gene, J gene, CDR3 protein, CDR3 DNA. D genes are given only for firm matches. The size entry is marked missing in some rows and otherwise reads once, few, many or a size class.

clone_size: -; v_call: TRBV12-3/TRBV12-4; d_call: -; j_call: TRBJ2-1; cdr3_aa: CASIPWGTLYDNEQFF; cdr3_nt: TGTGCCAGCATCCCCTGGGGGACTCTCTACGACAATGAGCAGTTCTTC
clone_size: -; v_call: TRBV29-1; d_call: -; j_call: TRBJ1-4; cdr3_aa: CSVGEYRGLFF; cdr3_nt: TGCAGCGTGGGCGAGTATAGAGGACTGTTTTTT
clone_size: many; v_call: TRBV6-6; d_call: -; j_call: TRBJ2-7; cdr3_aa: CASSYQSYEQYF; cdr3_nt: TGTGCCAGCAGTTACCAATCCTACGAGCAGTACTTC
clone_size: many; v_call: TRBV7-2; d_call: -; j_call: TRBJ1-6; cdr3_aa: CASRLGGSNNSPLHF; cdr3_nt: TGTGCCAGCAGGCTAGGTGGCAGCAATAATTCACCCCTCCACTTT
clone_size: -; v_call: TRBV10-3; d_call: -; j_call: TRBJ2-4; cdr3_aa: CATQGGIKNIQYF; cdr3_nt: TGTGCCACGCAGGGCGGGATTAAAAACATTCAGTACTTC
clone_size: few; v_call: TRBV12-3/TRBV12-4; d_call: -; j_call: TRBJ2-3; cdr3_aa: CASSLGWSTDTQYF; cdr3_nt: TGTGCCAGCAGTTTAGGATGGAGCACAGATACGCAGTATTTT
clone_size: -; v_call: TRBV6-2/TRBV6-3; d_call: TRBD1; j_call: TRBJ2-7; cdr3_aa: CASNVGGSYEQYF; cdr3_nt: TGTGCCAGCAATGTAGGGGGCTCATACGAGCAGTACTTC
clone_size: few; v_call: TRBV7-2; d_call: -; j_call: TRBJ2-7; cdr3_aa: CASSPRLDGGGEQYF; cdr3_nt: TGTGCCAGCAGCCCCAGACTTGACGGTGGGGGCGAGCAGTACTTC
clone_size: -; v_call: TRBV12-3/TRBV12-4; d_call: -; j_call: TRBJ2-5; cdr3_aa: CASSWGPETQYF; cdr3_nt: TGTGCCAGCAGTTGGGGGCCCGAGACCCAGTACTTC
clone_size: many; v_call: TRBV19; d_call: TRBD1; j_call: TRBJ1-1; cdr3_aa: CASRSDRAFNTEAFF; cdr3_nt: TGTGCCAGTAGATCTGACAGGGCCTTTAACACTGAAGCTTTCTTT
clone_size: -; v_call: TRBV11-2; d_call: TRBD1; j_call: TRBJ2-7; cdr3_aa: CASSPGQPPSPYEQYF; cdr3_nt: TGTGCCAGCAGCCCGGGACAGCCACCCTCGCCCTACGAGCAGTACTTC
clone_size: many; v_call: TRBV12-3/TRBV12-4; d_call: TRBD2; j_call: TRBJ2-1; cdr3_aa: CASSLAGVGEQFF; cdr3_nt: TGTGCCAGCAGCTTAGCGGGAGTAGGGGAGCAGTTCTTC
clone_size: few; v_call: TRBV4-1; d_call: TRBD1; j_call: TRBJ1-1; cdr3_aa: CASSRPTGFNTEAFF; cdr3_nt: TGCGCCAGCAGCCGGCCGACAGGGTTTAACACTGAAGCTTTCTTT
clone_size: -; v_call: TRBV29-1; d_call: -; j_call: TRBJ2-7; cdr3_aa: CSVRVGFESSYEQYF; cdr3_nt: TGCAGCGTCCGAGTGGGGTTTGAGAGCTCCTACGAGCAGTACTTC
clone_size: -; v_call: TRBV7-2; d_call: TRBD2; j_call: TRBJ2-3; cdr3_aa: CASSLTSETLTDTQYF; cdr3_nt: TGTGCCAGCAGCTTGACTAGCGAGACCCTCACAGATACGCAGTATTTT
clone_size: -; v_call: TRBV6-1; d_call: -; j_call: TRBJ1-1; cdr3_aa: CASRHRVVMNTEAFF; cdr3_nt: TGTGCCAGCAGGCACAGGGTAGTGATGAACACTGAAGCTTTCTTT
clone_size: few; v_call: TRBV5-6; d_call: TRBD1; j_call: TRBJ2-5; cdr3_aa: CASSGDRGLETQYF; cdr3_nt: TGTGCCAGCAGCGGGGACAGGGGATTGGAGACCCAGTACTTC